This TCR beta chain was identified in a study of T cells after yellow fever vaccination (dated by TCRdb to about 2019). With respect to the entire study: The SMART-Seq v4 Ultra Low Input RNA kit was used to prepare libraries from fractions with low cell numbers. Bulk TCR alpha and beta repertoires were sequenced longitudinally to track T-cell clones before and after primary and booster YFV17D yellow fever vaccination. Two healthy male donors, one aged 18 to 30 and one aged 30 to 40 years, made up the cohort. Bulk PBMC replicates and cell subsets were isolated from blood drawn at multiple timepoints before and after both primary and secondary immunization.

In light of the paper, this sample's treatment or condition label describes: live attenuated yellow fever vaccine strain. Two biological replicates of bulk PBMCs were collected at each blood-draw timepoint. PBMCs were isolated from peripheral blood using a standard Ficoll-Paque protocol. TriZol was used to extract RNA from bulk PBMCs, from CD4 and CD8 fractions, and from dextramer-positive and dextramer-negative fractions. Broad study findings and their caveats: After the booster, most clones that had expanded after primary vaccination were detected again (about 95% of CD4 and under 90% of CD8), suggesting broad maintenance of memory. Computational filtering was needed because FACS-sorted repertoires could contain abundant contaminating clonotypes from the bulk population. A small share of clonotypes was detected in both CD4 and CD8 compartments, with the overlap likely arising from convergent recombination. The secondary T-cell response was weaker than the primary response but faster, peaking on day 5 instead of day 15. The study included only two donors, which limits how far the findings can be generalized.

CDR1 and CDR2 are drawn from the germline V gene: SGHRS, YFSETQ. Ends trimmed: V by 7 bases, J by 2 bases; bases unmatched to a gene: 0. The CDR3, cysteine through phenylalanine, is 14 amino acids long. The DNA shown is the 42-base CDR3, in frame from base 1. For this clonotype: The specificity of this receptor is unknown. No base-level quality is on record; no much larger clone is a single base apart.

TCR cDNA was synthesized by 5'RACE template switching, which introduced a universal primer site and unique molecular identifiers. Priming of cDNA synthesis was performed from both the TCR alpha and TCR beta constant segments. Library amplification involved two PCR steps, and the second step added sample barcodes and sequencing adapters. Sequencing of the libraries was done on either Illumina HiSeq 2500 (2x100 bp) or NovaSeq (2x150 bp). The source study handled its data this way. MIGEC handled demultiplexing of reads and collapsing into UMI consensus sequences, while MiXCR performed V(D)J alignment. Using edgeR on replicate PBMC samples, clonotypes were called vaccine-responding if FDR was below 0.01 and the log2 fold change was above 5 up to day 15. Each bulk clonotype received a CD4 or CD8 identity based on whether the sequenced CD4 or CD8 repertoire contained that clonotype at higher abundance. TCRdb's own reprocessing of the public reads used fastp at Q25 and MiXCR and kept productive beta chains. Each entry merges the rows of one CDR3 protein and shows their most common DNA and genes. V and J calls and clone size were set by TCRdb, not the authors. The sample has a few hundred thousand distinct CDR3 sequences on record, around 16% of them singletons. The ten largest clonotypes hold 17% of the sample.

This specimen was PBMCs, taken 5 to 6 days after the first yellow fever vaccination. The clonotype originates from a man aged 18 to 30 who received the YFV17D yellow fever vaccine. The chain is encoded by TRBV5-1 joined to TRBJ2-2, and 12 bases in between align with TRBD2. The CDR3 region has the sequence CASGLAGNTGELFF. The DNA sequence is TGCGCCAGCGGACTAGCGGGAAACACCGGGGAGCTGTTTTTT.